One sample yielded the 5 T cell receptor beta chains listed below, sequenced in a study of early T cells in non-severe SARS-CoV-2 infection. One entry per CDR3 protein results from TCRdb running MiXCR on the 5' RACE reads. The table includes about 60,000 distinct CDR3 sequences, just under 15% detected once. The specimen comprised whole blood, sampled at baseline. Receptor source: an adult who was a healthcare worker with PCR-confirmed SARS-CoV-2 infection or an uninfected control (not recorded which).

A word on this clonotype: The junction does not match germline at one end; this may be a read error. V usage is TRBV11-3 and J usage is TRBJ1-6; unclear D gene. Germline V gives CDR1 SGHNT, CDR2 YENEEA. The CDR3 is 13 residues long. CDR3 nucleotides: TGTGCCAGCAGCCTAGACTGGTCTTCACCCCTCCACTTT. Translating gives CASSLDWSSPLHF.

This clonotype showed up many times. The chain is built from TRBV7-9 and TRBJ2-5; tentatively, D is TRBD2 (7 bases). Deletions cut 7 bases from V and 5 bases from J, with 20 bases between. The CDR3 runs to 15 residues. Germline loops: CDR1 SEHNR, CDR2 FQNEAQ (reference sequence). The CDR3 region has the DNA TGTGCCAGCACCACCTCTGGGGGGGCCGGGGAGACCCAGTACTTC. Amino acids: CASTTSGGAGETQYF. Supplemented by reference TRBV7-9 and TRBJ2-5, the full variable domain reads DTGVSQNPRHKITKRGQNVTFRCDPISEHNRLYWYRQTLGQGPEFLTYFQNEAQLEKSRLLSDRFSAERPKGSFSTLEIQRTEQGDSAMYLCASTTSGGAGETQYFGPGTRLLVL.

This clonotype has a handful of counts. V and J are TRBV20-1 and TRBJ2-7; no firm D call. CDR3 length equals 12 residues. The germline V gene encodes CDR1 DFQATT and CDR2 SNEGSKA (reference sequence). Deletions cut 3 bases from V and 5 bases from J, with 11 bases between. CDR3 nucleotide sequence: TGCAGTGCTAGTACGAACCCCAACGAGCAGTACTTC. It specifies CSASTNPNEQYF.

This clonotype was found once. The chain links TRBV20-1 to TRBJ2-7, with TRBD1 identical over 8 bases. The CDR3 sequence is 12 residues long. CDR1 DFQATT and CDR2 SNEGSKA come from the germline V gene (reference sequence). The V segment lost 7 bases and the J segment 7 bases; nucleotides outside the gene matches: 9. The CDR3 sequence is CSGAGTGVEQYF. CDR3 nucleotides: TGCAGTGGGGCCGGGACAGGCGTAGAGCAGTACTTC.

This chain connects TRBV28 to TRBJ2-5, with TRBD2 identical over 9 bases. This CDR3 has 16 amino acids. Germline loops: CDR1 MDHEN, CDR2 SYDVKM. V shed 1 base, J shed 4 bases, and the junction held 7 bases outside the gene matches. The CDR3 loop reads CASSLLARGGLETQYF. The CDR3 nucleotides read TGTGCCAGCAGTTTATTGGCGCGGGGGGGCCTAGAGACCCAGTACTTC.